This TCR beta chain was found in a study of regulatory T cells in long-lasting Graves disease. This CDR3 spans 13 amino acids. The germline V gene has CDR1 SGHAT and CDR2 FQNNGV. Trimming removed 2 bases at V and 5 bases at J, with 8 bases between. This sample's time point: persistent/refractory GD, antithyroid drugs over 5 years with positive TRAb. RNA from PBMCs was the source of the TCR library. Construction of TCR beta libraries relied on iRepertoire HTBI primers and on Arm-PCR targeting CDR3 regions. TCRdb re-derived calls from the multiplex PCR reads in MiXCR, one entry per CDR3 protein. The data contain 400,000 to 500,000 distinct CDR3 sequences, roughly 23% of them singletons. The count of this clonotype is one.

The source material was peripheral blood mononuclear cells (PBMCs), sampled when the disease was refractory, from a patient treated with antithyroid drugs. This TCR was recovered from a female donor with Graves disease. The V and J genes are TRBV11-2 and TRBJ2-3; D remains ambiguous. The CDR3, as DNA: TGTGCCAGCAGCTTATCCGACAAAGATACGCAGTATTTT. It yields the protein CASSLSDKDTQYF.